Shown below are 7 T cell receptor beta chains from a single sample sequenced in a study of post-analysis software for immune sequencing data. Their target antigens are unknown. The TCR beta cDNA libraries contained unique molecular identifiers. TCRdb analysed the PCR reads with MiXCR anew, one entry per CDR3 protein. The sample holds 600,000 to 700,000 distinct CDR3 sequences, approximately 59% seen once. Study outcomes and limitations: Controls showed lower frequencies than patients for roughly five TRBV segments, and TRBV5-6, TRBV5-1 and TRBV20-1 were among these.

Sequencing was done on a sample of blood. The receptors were sampled from a girl aged 2 to 9 with multiple sclerosis.

V gene TRBV6-1 combines with J gene TRBJ1-2; 10 positions match TRBD1. CDR3 length equals 16 residues. The V gene end was trimmed by 7 bases and the J gene end by 4 bases; junction bases not matched to a gene: 12. In germline, CDR1 is MNHNS, CDR2 SASEGT. As DNA, the CDR3 is TGTGCCAGCAAATCCGGGACAGGGGCGCTCTCCTATGGCTACACCTTC. This encodes CASKSGTGALSYGYTF.

The rearrangement links TRBV2 to TRBJ2-3, with 8 bases identical to TRBD1. Losses at the gene ends were 7 bases for V and 3 bases for J; bases not matched to a gene: 9. Germline V lookup: CDR1 SNHLY, CDR2 FYNNEI. This CDR3 contains 15 residues. CDR3 bases: TGTGCCAGCATCTCTCCCAGGACAGGGACAGATACGCAGTATTTT. Amino acid sequence: CASISPRTGTDTQYF.

This chain uses TRBV6-1 with TRBJ2-1; TRBD2 matches at 11 bases. The CDR3 length is 18 residues. The J segment lost 4 bases and the V segment lost 6 bases, leaving 14 bases of the junction unmatched. Germline V CDR1 and CDR2: MNHNS, SASEGT. The chain's CDR3 is CASSALAGGFSSYNEQFF. DNA of the CDR3: TGTGCCAGCAGCGCCCTAGCGGGGGGCTTCAGCTCTTACAATGAGCAGTTCTTC.

The chain has TRBV2 and TRBJ2-5; tentative D call: TRBD2 (6 bases). The better agreement between TRBJ2-7 and the DNA end casts doubt on the J call. Germline CDR1 is SNHLY and CDR2 is FYNNEI. This CDR3 region has 13 residues. The CDR3 DNA sequence: TGTGCCAGCACCCGGGAGAAAGAGCTCGAGCAGTACTTC. Protein sequence: CASTREKELEQYF.

This chain uses TRBV7-3 with TRBJ2-5, with 8 bases fitting TRBD1. This CDR3 has 15 amino acids. From germline, CDR1 is SGHTA and CDR2 FQGTGA. Trimming cost V 5 bases and J 2 bases; bases outside gene matches: 7. DNA of the CDR3: TGTGCCAGCAGCCCGACAGGGGCAGAGCAAGAGACCCAGTACTTC. It yields the protein CASSPTGAEQETQYF.

CDR3 protein: CSAKSGGGLYNEQFF. In DNA form, the CDR3 reads TGCAGTGCCAAAAGTGGCGGGGGACTCTACAATGAGCAGTTCTTC. J is TRBJ2-1 and V is TRBV20-1, with TRBD2 matching over 7 bases. The CDR3 runs 15 residues. Germline loops: CDR1 DFQATT, CDR2 SNEGSKA (reference sequence). With 6 bases clipped from V and 3 bases from J, the junction kept 11 bases outside the gene matches.

Details on this clonotype: The junction differs from germline at one of its ends, possibly a read error. The chain is built from TRBV10-3 and TRBJ2-2; D is unclear. The length of the CDR3 is 13 residues. Looked up from germline, CDR1 is ENHRY and CDR2 is SYGVKD. CDR3 sequence (DNA): TGTGCCATCAGTGAGTCTAAAACCGCGGAGCTGTTTTTT. Amino acids: CAISESKTAELFF.